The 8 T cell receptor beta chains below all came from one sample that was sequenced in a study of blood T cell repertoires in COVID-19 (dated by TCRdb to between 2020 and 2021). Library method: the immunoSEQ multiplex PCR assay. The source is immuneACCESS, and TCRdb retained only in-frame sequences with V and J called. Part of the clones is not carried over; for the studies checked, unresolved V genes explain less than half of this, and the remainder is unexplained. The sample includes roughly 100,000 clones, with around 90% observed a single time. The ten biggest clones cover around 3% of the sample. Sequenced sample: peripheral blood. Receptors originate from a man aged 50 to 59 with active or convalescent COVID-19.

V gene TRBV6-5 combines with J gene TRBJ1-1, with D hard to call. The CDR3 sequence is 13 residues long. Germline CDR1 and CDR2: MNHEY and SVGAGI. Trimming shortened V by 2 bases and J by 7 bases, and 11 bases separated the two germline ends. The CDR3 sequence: CASSYGRGGEAFF. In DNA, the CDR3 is TGTGCCAGCAGTTACGGTCGGGGTGGTGAAGCTTTCTTT.

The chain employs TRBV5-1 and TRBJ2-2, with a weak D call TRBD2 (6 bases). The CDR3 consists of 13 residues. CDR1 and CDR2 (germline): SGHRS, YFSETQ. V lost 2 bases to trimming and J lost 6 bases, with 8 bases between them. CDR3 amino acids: CASSLGTAGELFF. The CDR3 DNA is TGCGCCAGCAGCTTAGGGACTGCCGGGGAGCTGTTTTTT.

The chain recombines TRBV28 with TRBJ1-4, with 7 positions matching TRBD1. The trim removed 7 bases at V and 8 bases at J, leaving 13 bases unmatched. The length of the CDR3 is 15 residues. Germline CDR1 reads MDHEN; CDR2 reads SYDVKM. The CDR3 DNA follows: TGTGCCAGCACCTCGACGGGGCAGGGGGGCGAAAAACTGTTTTTT. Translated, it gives CASTSTGQGGEKLFF. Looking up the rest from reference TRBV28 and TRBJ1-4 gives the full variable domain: DVKVTQSSRYLVKRTGEKVFLECVQDMDHENMFWYRQDPGLGLRLIYFSYDVKMKEKGDIPEGYSVSREKKERFSLILESASTNQTSMYLCASTSTGQGGEKLFFGSGTQLSVL.

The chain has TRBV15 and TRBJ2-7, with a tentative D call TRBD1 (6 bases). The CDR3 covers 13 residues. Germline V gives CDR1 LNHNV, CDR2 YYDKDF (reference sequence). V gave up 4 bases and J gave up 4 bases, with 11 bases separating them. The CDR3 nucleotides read TGTGCCACCAGCATCGGGACACCGTACGAGCAGTACGTC. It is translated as CATSIGTPYEQYV.

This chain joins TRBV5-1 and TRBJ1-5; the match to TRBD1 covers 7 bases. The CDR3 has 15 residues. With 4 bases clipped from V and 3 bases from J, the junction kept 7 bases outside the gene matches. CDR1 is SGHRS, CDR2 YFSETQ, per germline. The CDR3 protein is CASSPTTGPNQPQHF. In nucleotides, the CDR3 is TGCGCCAGCAGCCCAACGACAGGGCCCAATCAGCCCCAGCATTTT.

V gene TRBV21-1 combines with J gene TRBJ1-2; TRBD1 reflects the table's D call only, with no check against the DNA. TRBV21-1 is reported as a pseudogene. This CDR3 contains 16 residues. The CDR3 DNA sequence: TGTGCCAGCAGCAACGTCCCGGGACAGGGAAACTATGGCTACACCTTC. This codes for CASSNVPGQGNYGYTF.

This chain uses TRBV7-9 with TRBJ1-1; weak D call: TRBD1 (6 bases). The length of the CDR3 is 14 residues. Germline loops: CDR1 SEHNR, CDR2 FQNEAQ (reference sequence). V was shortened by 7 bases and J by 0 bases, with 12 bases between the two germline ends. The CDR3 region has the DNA TGTGCCAGCACTGAGACAGGAGTGAACACTGAAGCTTTCTTT. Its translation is CASTETGVNTEAFF.

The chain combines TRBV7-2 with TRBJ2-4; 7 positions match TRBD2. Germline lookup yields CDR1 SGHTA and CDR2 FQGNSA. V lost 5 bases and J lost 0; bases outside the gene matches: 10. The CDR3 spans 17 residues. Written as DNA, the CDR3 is TGTGCCAGCAGCCCTGGGTTTGGGGGGGGAGCCAAAAACATTCAGTACTTC. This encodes CASSPGFGGGAKNIQYF.